What follows are 22 T cell receptor beta chains derived from one specimen sequenced in a study of vaccination effects on CD4 cells after COVID-19. Sequencing was performed with immunoSEQ multiplex PCR; in TCRdb, only in-frame clones are kept and a portion is missing. The repertoire holds tens of thousands of clones, with 70% to 75% as singletons. Upon completion of more than 9 days in culture, CD4+ T cells were isolated. Either the mRNA-1273 or the BNT162b2 vaccine was given to participants as two doses. Antigens of these TCRs are unknown. Here the sequenced sample was CD4+ T cells from PBMCs cultured without peptide, taken after COVID-19 vaccination. Every receptor here comes from a human donor who received a COVID-19 vaccine.

The CDR3 here is CASSEARGYGYTF. CDR3 nucleotide sequence: TGTGCCAGCAGTGAAGCGCGGGGCTATGGCTACACCTTC. The chain uses TRBV6-1 and TRBJ1-2; no clear D gene. Trimming removed 0 bases from V and 4 bases from J, with 6 bases in between. Germline V gene sequence: CDR1 MNHNS, CDR2 SASEGT. The CDR3 contains 13 residues.

CDR3 DNA sequence: TGTGCCAGCAGGGTACAGGGGTGGGAAGCTTTCTTT. It is translated as CASRVQGWEAFF. This chain joins TRBV28 and TRBJ1-1, with 7 nucleotides matching TRBD1. V lost 6 bases and J lost 8; bases outside the gene matches: 6. CDR1 and CDR2 (germline): MDHEN, SYDVKM. This CDR3 is built from 12 residues.

J is TRBJ1-2 and V is TRBV2; weak D call: TRBD1 (5 bases). Per germline, CDR1 SNHLY and CDR2 FYNNEI. There are 12 residues in the CDR3. Trimming stripped 3 bases from V and 5 bases from J, with 7 bases between. The CDR3: CASSEGGYGYTF. DNA of the CDR3: TGTGCCAGCAGTGAGGGGGGATATGGCTACACCTTC.

This clone was found a few times. This rearrangement joins TRBV3-1 (or the pseudogene TRBV3-2) to TRBJ2-7; TRBD1 matches 7 bases. With V trimmed by 4 bases and J by 6 bases, 3 bases remained unmatched. CDR3 length: 12 residues. Germline assignment: CDR1 LGHDT and CDR2 YNNKEL (reference sequence). The CDR3, as DNA: TGTGCCAGCAGCCGTACAGGGGCCGAGCAGTACTTC. Protein: CASSRTGAEQYF.

This sequence joins TRBV28 and TRBJ2-2, with TRBD1 matching 7 bases. The J segment lost 7 bases and the V segment lost 10 bases, leaving 9 bases of the junction unmatched. The CDR3 runs to 13 residues. Per the germline V gene, CDR1 is MDHEN and CDR2 is SYDVKM. The CDR3 coding sequence is TGTGCCATCCCGGGACAGCCCTACGGGGAGCTGTTTTTT. It specifies CAIPGQPYGELFF.

The chain is built from TRBV29-1 and TRBJ2-3; TRBD2 matches 7 bases. The CDR3 is 14 residues long. Trimming removed 0 bases from V and 3 bases from J; junction bases left unmatched: 3. Germline assignment: CDR1 SQVTM and CDR2 ANQGSEA. CDR3 sequence (DNA): TGCAGCGTTGAAGAGGGAGGGCCGACAGATACGCAGTATTTT. It yields the protein CSVEEGGPTDTQYF.

The chain uses TRBV27 and TRBJ1-1; D unclear. This CDR3 comprises 15 residues. CDR1 and CDR2 from the germline V gene are MNHEY and SMNVEV (reference sequence). The V gene lost 2 bases and the J gene lost 7 bases, with 17 bases spanning the gap. CDR3 nucleotide sequence: TGTGCCAGCAGTTTAACATTTCGGCGAGTTAGTGAAGCTTTCTTT. Translation gives CASSLTFRRVSEAFF.

The chain combines TRBV27 with TRBJ1-5; no reliable D call. The V end lost 6 bases, the J end lost 1 base, and 7 bases lay between the germline ends. The germline gives CDR1 MNHEY, CDR2 SMNVEV (reference sequence). The CDR3 extends over 13 amino acids. CDR3 DNA sequence: TGTGCCAGCAGGCGAACAAGCAATCAGCCCCAGCATTTT. Translated: CASRRTSNQPQHF.

The genes are TRBV19 and TRBJ1-1, with 8 bases lining up with TRBD1. The CDR3 sequence is 13 residues long. Trimming cost V 7 bases and J 9 bases; bases outside gene matches: 10. CDR1 and CDR2 (germline): LNHDA, SQIVND (reference sequence). The CDR3 reads CASTASPGGKAFF. The CDR3 DNA is TGTGCCAGTACCGCTAGCCCAGGGGGCAAAGCTTTCTTT.

The chain has TRBV2 and TRBJ1-2, with D perhaps TRBD1 (5 bases). Between the trimmed V and J ends, which lost 6 bases and 7 bases, there was a span of 21 bases. The CDR3 contains 15 residues. Germline CDR1 and CDR2: SNHLY and FYNNEI. The CDR3 loop reads CASSTFGAGAAGYTF. The CDR3, as DNA: TGTGCCAGCAGCACCTTCGGGGCAGGTGCCGCTGGCTACACCTTC. Full variable domain (remainder filled in from reference TRBV2 and TRBJ1-2): EPEVTQTPSHQVTQMGQEVILRCVPISNHLYFYWYRQILGQKVEFLVSFYNNEISEKSEIFDDQFSVERPDGSNFTLKIRSTKLEDSAMYFCASSTFGAGAAGYTFGSGTRLTVV.

The chain couples TRBV7-2 to TRBJ2-7; D unresolved. Germline V lookup: CDR1 SGHTA, CDR2 FQGNSA. The CDR3 consists of 14 residues. With 1 base removed from V and 1 base from J, the gap between germline ends came to 8 bases. The CDR3 region is CASSLGTQSYEQYF. As DNA, the CDR3 is TGTGCCAGCAGCTTAGGGACCCAATCCTACGAGCAGTACTTC.

Written as DNA, the CDR3 is TGTGCCAGCAGCTCGGGACGTCCCCAAGAGACCCAGTACTTC. Translated, it gives CASSSGRPQETQYF. This chain links TRBV5-5 with TRBJ2-5; TRBD1 or TRBD2 may be the D gene (5 bases each). The CDR3 runs 14 residues. Trimming took off 3 bases at V and 1 base at J, with 10 bases between the two ends. The germline CDR1 and CDR2 sequences are SGHKS and YYEKEE (reference sequence).

This chain joins TRBV6-5 and TRBJ1-5, with D possibly matching TRBD1 (5 bases). This CDR3 region has 15 residues. Germline values: CDR1 MNHEY, CDR2 SVGAGI. Trimming took off 5 bases at V and 9 bases at J, with 20 bases between the two ends. In nucleotides, the CDR3 is TGTGCCAGCAGTCCTAGGATGGGGCGCCTGTGGCCCCAGCATTTT. Translation: CASSPRMGRLWPQHF.

This chain joins TRBV27 and TRBJ2-7, with 7 bases identical to TRBD2. Germline V CDR1 and CDR2: MNHEY, SMNVEV (reference sequence). V shed 5 bases and J 4 bases; nucleotides not matched to a gene: 5. This CDR3 contains 13 residues. The CDR3 sequence is CASSRAGKYEQYF. CDR3 nucleotide sequence: TGTGCCAGCAGTCGAGCGGGAAAGTACGAGCAGTACTTC.

This chain links TRBV7-2 with TRBJ1-2; perhaps TRBD1 as D (6 bases). The germline V gene has CDR1 SGHTA and CDR2 FQGNSA. The V and J ends lost 3 bases and 7 bases respectively, with 15 bases between them. This CDR3 has 14 amino acids. Here the CDR3 DNA reads TGTGCCAGCAGCTTCCTTCAGGGGTTAGGTGGCTACACCTTC. Its protein product is CASSFLQGLGGYTF. The variable domain in full, with the rest retrieved from reference TRBV7-2 and TRBJ1-2, is GAGVSQSPSNKVTEKGKDVELRCDPISGHTALYWYRQSLGQGLEFLIYFQGNSAPDKSGLPSDRFSAERTGGSVSTLTIQRTQQEDSAVYLCASSFLQGLGGYTFGSGTRLTVV.

The chain uses TRBV11-2 and TRBJ2-3; D may be TRBD1 or TRBD2 (7 bases each). The CDR3 runs 15 residues. V lost 5 bases and J lost 5, with 17 bases in between. The V gene's germline CDR1 is SGHAT and CDR2 FQNNGV. CDR3 DNA sequence: TGTGCCAGCAGCCCGCCAGGGGGGGGGAAAGATACGCAGTATTTT. It translates to CASSPPGGGKDTQYF.

The chain uses TRBV19 and TRBJ1-2; D is perhaps TRBD1 (5 bases). V shed 1 base and J shed 7 bases, with 13 bases lying between them. CDR3 size: 14 residues. Germline assignment: CDR1 LNHDA and CDR2 SQIVND (reference sequence). CDR3 in amino acids: CASSIGSRTSGYTF. In DNA, the CDR3 is TGTGCCAGTAGTATAGGGAGCAGGACATCTGGCTACACCTTC.

This clone was seen a handful of times. Here the CDR3 reads CASVDQAGEQYF. DNA for the CDR3: TGCGCCAGCGTCGATCAAGCGGGGGAGCAGTACTTC. The chain joins TRBV5-1 to TRBJ2-7; 7 nucleotides match TRBD2. This CDR3 has 12 amino acids. V lost 7 bases to trimming and J lost 7 bases; unmatched junction nucleotides: 8. Germline CDR1 is SGHRS and CDR2 is YFSETQ. Using reference TRBV5-1 and TRBJ2-7 for the parts outside the CDR3, the full variable domain is KAGVTQTPRYLIKTRGQQVTLSCSPISGHRSVSWYQQTPGQGLQFLFEYFSETQRNKGNFPGRFSGRQFSNSRSEMNVSTLELGDSALYLCASVDQAGEQYFGPGTRLTVT.

The chain couples TRBV9 to TRBJ2-1, with D possibly matching TRBD1 (6 bases). Trimming pared 2 bases from V and 2 bases from J, leaving 11 bases between. This CDR3 has 15 amino acids. The germline gives CDR1 SGDLS, CDR2 YYNGEE. The CDR3 loop is CASSVGGTTYNEQFF. The CDR3 DNA sequence: TGTGCCAGCAGCGTCGGTGGGACAACCTACAATGAGCAGTTCTTC.

This chain joins TRBV5-4 and TRBJ2-1; D is perhaps TRBD2 (6 bases). From germline, CDR1 is SGHNT and CDR2 YYREEE (reference sequence). V lost 3 bases, J lost 7 bases, and 17 bases lay in between. This CDR3 contains 15 residues. CDR3 residues: CASSSGGMNLNEQFF. The CDR3 coding sequence is TGTGCCAGCAGCTCCGGCGGGATGAATCTAAATGAGCAGTTCTTC. The variable domain in full, completed from reference TRBV5-4 and TRBJ2-1, reads ETGVTQSPTHLIKTRGQQVTLRCSSQSGHNTVSWYQQALGQGPQFIFQYYREEENGRGNFPPRFSGLQFPNYSSELNVNALELDDSALYLCASSSGGMNLNEQFFGPGTRLTVL.

CDR3 residues: CATSRGLAEADTQYF. CDR3 coding DNA: TGTGCCACCAGCAGAGGGCTAGCGGAAGCAGATACGCAGTATTTT. This rearrangement joins TRBV15 to TRBJ2-3; TRBD2 matches at 7 bases. The CDR3 consists of 15 residues. With V trimmed by 1 base and J by 4 bases, 5 bases remained unmatched. The germline gives CDR1 LNHNV, CDR2 YYDKDF (reference sequence).

The genes are TRBV5-4 and TRBJ2-7; the D gene is possibly TRBD2 (7 bases). V lost 4 bases to trimming and J lost 2 bases, with 16 bases between them. This CDR3 has 15 residues. Germline-derived CDR1 and CDR2 are SGHNT and YYREEE (reference sequence). CDR3 DNA: TGTGCCAGCAGCCCCTATGGCGGGGGCCCCTACGAGCAGTACTTC. Its translation: CASSPYGGGPYEQYF. The full variable domain, its missing parts supplied by reference TRBV5-4 and TRBJ2-7, is ETGVTQSPTHLIKTRGQQVTLRCSSQSGHNTVSWYQQALGQGPQFIFQYYREEENGRGNFPPRFSGLQFPNYSSELNVNALELDDSALYLCASSPYGGGPYEQYFGPGTRLTVT.